The rows below give T cell receptor beta chains drawn from one sample of a study of blood T cell repertoires in COVID-19. The method was immunoSEQ multiplex PCR; TCRdb's version includes in-frame clones alone and lacks a portion of them. The table shows 250,000 to 300,000 clones, with roughly 80% occurring only once. The specimen sequenced was PBMCs or T cells enriched from blood (not recorded which). These receptors were collected from a man aged 35 to 55 who had been exposed to COVID-19. CDR3s include the opening cysteine and the closing phenylalanine or tryptophan. Each record gives: D gene, clone size, J gene, V gene, CDR3 DNA, CDR3 protein. A D gene is named only where the DNA matches it firmly. Expanded clones get a size class; other rows say once, few or many, or leave the size out.

>-|-|TRBJ1-4|TRBV15
TGTGCCACCAGCAGAGCGGGGTCAGGAAATGAAAAACTGTTTTTT
CATSRAGSGNEKLFF
>TRBD2|-|TRBJ2-3|TRBV10-1
TGCGCCAGCAGAGCCGGACTAGCGGGAAGCACAGATACGCAGTATTTT
CASRAGLAGSTDTQYF
>TRBD1|-|TRBJ1-2|TRBV9
TGTGCCAGCAGTCGGGACAGACAGGGTGGCTACACCTTC
CASSRDRQGGYTF
>TRBD1|once|TRBJ1-3|TRBV12-3/TRBV12-4
TGTGCCAGCAGAGGGACAGGTGGAAACACCATATATTTT
CASRGTGGNTIYF
>-|-|TRBJ1-6|TRBV14
TGTGCCAGCAGCCCGCAGAATTCACCCCTCCACTTT
CASSPQNSPLHF
>-|-|TRBJ1-4|TRBV5-5
TGTGCCAGCAGCGACGTCCCGACAGCAACTAATGAAAAACTGTTTTTT
CASSDVPTATNEKLFF
>-|-|TRBJ1-1|TRBV5-8
TGTGCCAGCAGCCGGGTGAGGGCGAGCACTGAAGCTTTCTTT
CASSRVRASTEAFF
>-|-|TRBJ2-7|TRBV7-9
TGTGCCAGCAGACTAGGCCCTCAATACGAGCAGTACTTC
CASRLGPQYEQYF
>-|-|TRBJ1-4|TRBV7-9
TGTGCCAGCAGCTTTTCCACAGGGTTCCGCGATGAAAAACTGTTTTTT
CASSFSTGFRDEKLFF
>TRBD1|-|TRBJ1-5|TRBV3-1/TRBV3-2
TGTGCCAGCAGGCTCACAGGGGAACCTAATCAGCCCCAGCATTTT
CASRLTGEPNQPQHF
>-|-|TRBJ2-5|TRBV25-1
TGTGCCAGCAGTGAACAGGTTCTACAAGAGACCCAGTACTTC
CASSEQVLQETQYF
>-|-|TRBJ2-5|TRBV7-2
TGTGCCAGCAGTAGGCGACAGCTTCAAGAGACCCAGTACTTC
CASSRRQLQETQYF
>-|-|TRBJ2-7|TRBV6-5
TGTGCCAGCACGCGGGGACGGACCTCCTACGAGCAGTACTTC
CASTRGRTSYEQYF
>-|-|TRBJ1-1|TRBV30
TGTGCCTGGAGGCGGGGGGTATATTTTAGGAACACTGAAGCTTTCTTT
CAWRRGVYFRNTEAFF
>TRBD1|once|TRBJ1-2|TRBV6-5
TGTGCCAGCGACAGGGAAGGGACAGCCTATGGCTACACCTTC
CASDREGTAYGYTF